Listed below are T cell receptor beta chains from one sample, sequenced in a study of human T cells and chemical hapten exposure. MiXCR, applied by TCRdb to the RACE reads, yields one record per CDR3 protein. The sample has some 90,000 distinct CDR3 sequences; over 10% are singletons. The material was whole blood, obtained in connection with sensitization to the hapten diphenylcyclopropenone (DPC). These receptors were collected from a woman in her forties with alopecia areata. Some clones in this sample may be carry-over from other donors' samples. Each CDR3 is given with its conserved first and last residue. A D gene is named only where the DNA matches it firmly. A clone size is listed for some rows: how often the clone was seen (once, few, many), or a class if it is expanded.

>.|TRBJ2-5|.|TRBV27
TGTGCCAGCCGTCGGGGCCAAGAGACCCAGTACTTC
CASRRGQETQYF
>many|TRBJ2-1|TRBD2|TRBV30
TGTGCCTGGAGAGTGTTGGGACTAGCACCCAATGAGCAGTTCTTC
CAWRVLGLAPNEQFF
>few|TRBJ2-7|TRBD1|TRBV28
TGTGCCAGCAGTTCGGACAGGGGGGTTATCTACGAGCAGTACTTC
CASSSDRGVIYEQYF
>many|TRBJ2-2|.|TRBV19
TGTGCCAGTAAATGGGGAGGGGGCGCCGGAGGCGGGGAGCTGTTTTTT
CASKWGGGAGGGELFF
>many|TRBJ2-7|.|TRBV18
TGTGCCAGCTCGCAGGCGGCGACGGCCTACGAGCAGTACTTC
CASSQAATAYEQYF
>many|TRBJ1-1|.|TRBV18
TGTGCCAGCTCACCTCCCGGGACACTAGAAGCTTTCTTT
CASSPPGTLEAFF
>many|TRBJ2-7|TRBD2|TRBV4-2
TGTGCCAGCAGCCAGGCGGCTAGCGGAGCAGCCTACGAGCAGTACTTC
CASSQAASGAAYEQYF
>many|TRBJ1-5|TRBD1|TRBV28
TGTGCCAGCAGTTTATGGGAAAAATACCGGGACAGGTATAGCAATCAGCCCCAGCATTTT
CASSLWEKYRDRYSNQPQHF
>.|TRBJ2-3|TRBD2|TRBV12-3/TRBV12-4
TGTGCCACGGGGTTAGCGGGAAGCACAGATACGCAGTATTTT
CATGLAGSTDTQYF
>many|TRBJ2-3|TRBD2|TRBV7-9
TGTGCCAGCAGCCCTGGTCGGTCTAGCGGGGGAGCCGATACGCAGTATTTT
CASSPGRSSGGADTQYF
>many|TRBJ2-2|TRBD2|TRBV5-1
TGCGCCAGCAGCTTGCGACTAGCCTCCGGTACCGGGGAGCTGTTTTTT
CASSLRLASGTGELFF
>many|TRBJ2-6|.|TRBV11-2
TGTGCCAGCAGCGGTGGGGCCAACGTCCTGACTTTC
CASSGGANVLTF
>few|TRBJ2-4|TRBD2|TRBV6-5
TGTGCCAGCAGTTACTCGCGTAACGGGGGGGCCGGCATTCAGTACTTC
CASSYSRNGGAGIQYF
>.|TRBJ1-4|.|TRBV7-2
TGTGCCAGCAGCTTACGACGGCGTGAAAAACTGTTTTTT
CASSLRRREKLFF
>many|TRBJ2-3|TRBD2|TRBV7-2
TGTGCCAGCAGCTCGGTTCTAGCGGCAGATACGCAGTATTTT
CASSSVLAADTQYF
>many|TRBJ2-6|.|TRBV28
TGTGCCAGCAGTTTGCGGGGGCCTGGGGCCAACGTCCTGACTTTC
CASSLRGPGANVLTF
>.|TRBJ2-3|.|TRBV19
TGTGCCAGTAGTACCAGCACAACAACAGATACGCAGTATTTT
CASSTSTTTDTQYF
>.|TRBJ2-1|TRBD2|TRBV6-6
TGTGCCAGCAACCTACTAGCGGGGGGGTTAAATGAGCAGTTCTTC
CASNLLAGGLNEQFF
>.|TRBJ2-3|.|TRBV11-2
TGTGCCAGCAGCCGCCCGACTACAGATACGCAGTATTTT
CASSRPTTDTQYF
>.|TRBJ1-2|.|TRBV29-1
TGCAGCGCCCTGATGGGCTATGGCTACACCTTC
CSALMGYGYTF
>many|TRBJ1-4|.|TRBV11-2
TGTGCCAGCAGCTTAGGCCCGGGCATCGCAAAACTGTTTTTT
CASSLGPGIAKLFF
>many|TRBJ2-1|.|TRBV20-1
TGCAGTGCTACAGGGGGGCGGGAGGAACAGTTCTTC
CSATGGREEQFF
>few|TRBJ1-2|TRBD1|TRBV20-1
TGCAGTGCTTCGACAGGGTCTACTGGCTACACCTTC
CSASTGSTGYTF
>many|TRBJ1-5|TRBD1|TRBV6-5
TGTGCCAGCAGCCAGGACAGGAATCAGCCCCAGCATTTT
CASSQDRNQPQHF
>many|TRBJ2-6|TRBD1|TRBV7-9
TGTGCCAGCAGCTCCAAATCGACAGGGTTCGGGGCCAACGTCCTGACTTTC
CASSSKSTGFGANVLTF
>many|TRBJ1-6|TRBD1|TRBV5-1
TGCGCCAGCAGCATCGGGACAGGGAGTCCCTCCCTCCACTTT
CASSIGTGSPSLHF
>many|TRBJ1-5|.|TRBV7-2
TGTGCCAGCAGCTTCTTTACAGGGTCAAATCAGCCCCAGCATTTT
CASSFFTGSNQPQHF
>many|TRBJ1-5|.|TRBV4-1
TGCGCCAGCAGCCAGGCCCAGATCGGGGGCAATCAGCCCCAGCATTTT
CASSQAQIGGNQPQHF
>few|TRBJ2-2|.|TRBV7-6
TGTGCCAGCAGCCAGGACGAAACCGGGGAGCTGTTTTTT
CASSQDETGELFF
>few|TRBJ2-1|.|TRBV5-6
TGTGCCAGCAGCTTGCGGGCAACAAACAATGAGCAGTTCTTC
CASSLRATNNEQFF
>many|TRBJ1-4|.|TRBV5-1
TGCGCCAGCAGCCAGGGTACGGGGAATGAAAAACTGTTTTTT
CASSQGTGNEKLFF
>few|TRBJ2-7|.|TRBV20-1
TGCAGTGCTAGTCAGGTAGTGGGGGGGCACGAGCAGTACTTC
CSASQVVGGHEQYF
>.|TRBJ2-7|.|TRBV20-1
TGCAGTGCTAGGGTCCCAGGGGGGTATGTGCAGTACTTC
CSARVPGGYVQYF
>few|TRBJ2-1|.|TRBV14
TGTGCCAGCAGCAAAACAGGGGGGGGTAACTACAATGAGCAGTTCTTC
CASSKTGGGNYNEQFF
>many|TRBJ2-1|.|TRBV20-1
TGCAGTGCTAGCGAAAGGGACCACCCTTACAATGAGCAGTTCTTC
CSASERDHPYNEQFF
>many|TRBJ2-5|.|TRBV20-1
TGCAGTGCTACGCCCCAAGGGGTGGCAGAGACCCAGTACTTC
CSATPQGVAETQYF
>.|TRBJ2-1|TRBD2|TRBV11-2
TGTGCCAGCAGCTTAGAAGGGACTAGCGAAAACTCCTACAATGAGCAGTTCTTC
CASSLEGTSENSYNEQFF
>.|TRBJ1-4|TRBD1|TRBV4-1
TGCGCCAGCAGCCACCCGGACAGGGGGGTTAATGAAAAACTGTTTTTT
CASSHPDRGVNEKLFF
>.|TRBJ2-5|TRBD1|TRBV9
TGTGCCAGCAGCGTAGAGGGGACAGGTCGGGAGACCCAGTACTTC
CASSVEGTGRETQYF
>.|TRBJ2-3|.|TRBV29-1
TGCAGCGAAGCCGAGAATACGCAGTATTTT
CSEAENTQYF
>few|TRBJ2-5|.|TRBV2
TGTGCCAGCAGTGAAGTTCCGACCCAGTACTTC
CASSEVPTQYF
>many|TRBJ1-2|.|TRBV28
TGTGCCGGGACGGTTACGTACACCTTC
CAGTVTYTF
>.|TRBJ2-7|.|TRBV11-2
TGTGCCAGCAGCTTTGGGACAACGTCCTACGAGCAGTACTTC
CASSFGTTSYEQYF
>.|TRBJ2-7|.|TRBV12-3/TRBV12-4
TGTGCCAGCAAGCTGACAAGACTACACTTC
CASKLTRLHF
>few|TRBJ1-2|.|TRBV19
TGTGCCAGTGGACCGACGGGGGCCTACGACTATGGCTACACCTTC
CASGPTGAYDYGYTF